Listed below are T cell receptor beta chains from one sample, sequenced in a study of T cell responses to AZD1222 COVID-19 vaccine. TCRdb's copy holds only in-frame clones and misses some; the assay was immunoSEQ multiplex PCR. This table holds 75,000 to 100,000 clones, about 90% found once. The input for sequencing was peripheral blood, taken 28 days after the second AZD1222 dose. These receptor sequences come from an adult who received the AZD1222 COVID-19 vaccine. Each CDR3 is given with its conserved first and last residue. The order of the fields is D gene, CDR3 length, J gene, clone size, V gene, CDR3 DNA, CDR3 protein. A D gene is named only where the DNA matches it firmly. Where a row states a size, it is once, few, many or the class of an expanded clone; other rows omit it.

d_call: TRBD2
cdr3_length: 15
j_call: TRBJ2-2
clone_size: -
v_call: TRBV11-3
cdr3_nt: TGTGCCAGCAGCGGTGAAGCGGGGGGGATCGGGGAGCTGTTTTTT
cdr3_aa: CASSGEAGGIGELFF

d_call: TRBD1
cdr3_length: 15
j_call: TRBJ2-7
clone_size: once
v_call: TRBV11-2
cdr3_nt: TGTGCCAGCAGCCGAAGGACAGGGCAGTCCTACGAGCAGTACTTC
cdr3_aa: CASSRRTGQSYEQYF

d_call: -
cdr3_length: 13
j_call: TRBJ1-2
clone_size: -
v_call: TRBV5-1
cdr3_nt: TGCGCCAGCAGCTTGGCGGCAAACTATGGCTACACCTTC
cdr3_aa: CASSLAANYGYTF

d_call: -
cdr3_length: 15
j_call: TRBJ1-3
clone_size: -
v_call: TRBV11-1
cdr3_nt: TGTGCCAGCAGCTTAGGTCGGCGCTCTGGAAACACCATATATTTT
cdr3_aa: CASSLGRRSGNTIYF

d_call: -
cdr3_length: 15
j_call: TRBJ2-4
clone_size: -
v_call: TRBV9
cdr3_nt: TGTGCCAGCAGCGAACAGGGTCTGGCCAAAAACATTCAGTACTTC
cdr3_aa: CASSEQGLAKNIQYF

d_call: -
cdr3_length: 12
j_call: TRBJ1-4
clone_size: -
v_call: TRBV5-1
cdr3_nt: TGCGCCAGCAGCTGGGACTTTGAAAAACTGTTTTTT
cdr3_aa: CASSWDFEKLFF

d_call: TRBD1
cdr3_length: 14
j_call: TRBJ1-1
clone_size: -
v_call: TRBV19
cdr3_nt: TGTGCCAGTAGTATCGACAGGGGGCTGCGTGAAGCTTTCTTT
cdr3_aa: CASSIDRGLREAFF

d_call: -
cdr3_length: 13
j_call: TRBJ1-2
clone_size: -
v_call: TRBV10-3
cdr3_nt: TGTGCCATCAGTGAGTCGATAGGGGATGGCTACACCTTC
cdr3_aa: CAISESIGDGYTF

d_call: TRBD2
cdr3_length: 16
j_call: TRBJ2-2
clone_size: -
v_call: TRBV2
cdr3_nt: TGTGCCAGCAGGGAGGGACTAGCGGGGGGCGCCGGGGAGCTGTTTTTT
cdr3_aa: CASREGLAGGAGELFF

d_call: -
cdr3_length: 13
j_call: TRBJ2-1
clone_size: -
v_call: TRBV7-9
cdr3_nt: TGTGCCAGCAGCTTAGAGCGAGACAATGAGCAGTTCTTC
cdr3_aa: CASSLERDNEQFF

d_call: TRBD1
cdr3_length: 15
j_call: TRBJ2-7
clone_size: -
v_call: TRBV6-2/TRBV6-3
cdr3_nt: TGTGCCAGCAGTTACCGGGACAGGGGAAGGGTCGAGCAGTACTTC
cdr3_aa: CASSYRDRGRVEQYF

d_call: TRBD1
cdr3_length: 15
j_call: TRBJ2-7
clone_size: -
v_call: TRBV7-9
cdr3_nt: TGTGCCAGCAGCTTATTTGGGGACAGTACCTACGAGCAGTACTTC
cdr3_aa: CASSLFGDSTYEQYF

d_call: -
cdr3_length: 14
j_call: TRBJ1-2
clone_size: -
v_call: TRBV7-8
cdr3_nt: TGTGCCAGCAGCTTATACTCGGGGACCTATGGCTACACCTTC
cdr3_aa: CASSLYSGTYGYTF

d_call: TRBD2
cdr3_length: 15
j_call: TRBJ2-4
clone_size: -
v_call: TRBV7-2
cdr3_nt: TGTGCCAGCAGCTTAGCGGGGGGGAGGAAAAACATTCAGTACTTC
cdr3_aa: CASSLAGGRKNIQYF

d_call: TRBD2
cdr3_length: 13
j_call: TRBJ2-1
clone_size: -
v_call: TRBV5-1
cdr3_nt: TGCGCCAGCAGCTGGGGACTAGGCGACGAGCAGTTCTTC
cdr3_aa: CASSWGLGDEQFF

d_call: -
cdr3_length: 14
j_call: TRBJ1-1
clone_size: -
v_call: TRBV5-1
cdr3_nt: TGCGCCAGCACATATTCAGGGTCGAACACTGAAGCTTTCTTT
cdr3_aa: CASTYSGSNTEAFF

d_call: -
cdr3_length: 15
j_call: TRBJ1-1
clone_size: -
v_call: TRBV6-5
cdr3_nt: TGTGCCAGCAGTTACTCATATACGGGTTTCACTGAAGCTTTCTTT
cdr3_aa: CASSYSYTGFTEAFF

d_call: -
cdr3_length: 12
j_call: TRBJ1-1
clone_size: -
v_call: TRBV2
cdr3_nt: TGTGCCAGCAGTGGGGGGGTCCCACCAGCTTTCTTT
cdr3_aa: CASSGGVPPAFF

d_call: TRBD1
cdr3_length: 16
j_call: TRBJ1-1
clone_size: -
v_call: TRBV7-9
cdr3_nt: TGTGCCAGCAGCTCCCAGGGGGCTCGGATGAACACTGAAGCTTTCTTT
cdr3_aa: CASSSQGARMNTEAFF

d_call: TRBD2
cdr3_length: 15
j_call: TRBJ2-7
clone_size: -
v_call: TRBV6-1
cdr3_nt: TGTGCCAGCAGTGATGTAGCGGGGGAGTACTACGAGCAGTACTTC
cdr3_aa: CASSDVAGEYYEQYF

d_call: -
cdr3_length: 15
j_call: TRBJ2-2
clone_size: few
v_call: TRBV7-3
cdr3_nt: TGTGCCAGCAGCTCCACACGGGAGAACACCGGGGAGCTGTTTTTT
cdr3_aa: CASSSTRENTGELFF

d_call: TRBD1
cdr3_length: 16
j_call: TRBJ2-2
clone_size: -
v_call: TRBV4-2
cdr3_nt: TGTGCCAGCAGCCCGGGACAGGGGGTCGGCACCGGGGAGCTGTTTTTT
cdr3_aa: CASSPGQGVGTGELFF

d_call: -
cdr3_length: 14
j_call: TRBJ1-2
clone_size: -
v_call: TRBV5-1
cdr3_nt: TGCGCCAGCAGCTGGGGGACGCCCGATTATGGCTACACCTTC
cdr3_aa: CASSWGTPDYGYTF

d_call: -
cdr3_length: 13
j_call: TRBJ1-6
clone_size: -
v_call: TRBV3-1/TRBV3-2
cdr3_nt: TGTGCCAGCAGCCAAGTTAATAATTCACCCCTCCACTTT
cdr3_aa: CASSQVNNSPLHF

d_call: -
cdr3_length: 16
j_call: TRBJ1-1
clone_size: -
v_call: TRBV19
cdr3_nt: TGTGCCAGTAGTCCGGAGAGCAGGGGAAAGAACACTGAAGCTTTCTTT
cdr3_aa: CASSPESRGKNTEAFF

d_call: -
cdr3_length: 13
j_call: TRBJ1-2
clone_size: -
v_call: TRBV5-6
cdr3_nt: TGTGCCAGCAGCTTGGCCGGGGCTGACTGCTGCACCTTC
cdr3_aa: CASSLAGADCCTF

d_call: -
cdr3_length: 15
j_call: TRBJ1-2
clone_size: -
v_call: TRBV18
cdr3_nt: TGTGCCAGCTCAACACCGAACAGGAACGTAGGCGGCTACACCTTC
cdr3_aa: CASSTPNRNVGGYTF

d_call: -
cdr3_length: 14
j_call: TRBJ2-1
clone_size: -
v_call: TRBV6-5
cdr3_nt: TGTGCCAGCAGAAAAAGTATGAGGTCCAATGAGCAGTTCTTC
cdr3_aa: CASRKSMRSNEQFF

d_call: -
cdr3_length: 15
j_call: TRBJ2-3
clone_size: -
v_call: TRBV5-4
cdr3_nt: TGTGCCAGCAGCGTAGACCCCAGGGCGACAGATACGCAGTATTTT
cdr3_aa: CASSVDPRATDTQYF

d_call: -
cdr3_length: 16
j_call: TRBJ2-4
clone_size: once
v_call: TRBV3-1/TRBV3-2
cdr3_nt: TGTGCCAGCAGCCAAGTATCAGGGCTAGCCAAAAACATTCAGTACTTC
cdr3_aa: CASSQVSGLAKNIQYF

d_call: -
cdr3_length: 16
j_call: TRBJ2-7
clone_size: -
v_call: TRBV18
cdr3_nt: TGTGCCAGCTCACGTCAAGGCCCTCCCGTGGACTACGAGCAGTACTTC
cdr3_aa: CASSRQGPPVDYEQYF

d_call: TRBD1
cdr3_length: 14
j_call: TRBJ2-1
clone_size: -
v_call: TRBV6-5
cdr3_nt: TGTGCCAGCATCAAGACAGGGGTCTGGGATGAGCAGTTCTTC
cdr3_aa: CASIKTGVWDEQFF

d_call: -
cdr3_length: 13
j_call: TRBJ2-2
clone_size: once
v_call: TRBV30
cdr3_nt: TGTGCCTGGAGTCTGCAGATCACCGGGGAGCTGTTTTTT
cdr3_aa: CAWSLQITGELFF

d_call: -
cdr3_length: 13
j_call: TRBJ1-1
clone_size: -
v_call: TRBV29-1
cdr3_nt: TGCAGCGTAGCAGGACAGTCCTTAACCGAAGCTTTCTTT
cdr3_aa: CSVAGQSLTEAFF

d_call: -
cdr3_length: 13
j_call: TRBJ1-1
clone_size: -
v_call: TRBV7-3
cdr3_nt: TGTGCCAGCAGCTTAGACAGGAGCACTGAAGCTTTCTTT
cdr3_aa: CASSLDRSTEAFF

d_call: TRBD1
cdr3_length: 14
j_call: TRBJ1-2
clone_size: -
v_call: TRBV4-3
cdr3_nt: TGCGCCAGCAGCCTCACGGGGACAGGTAGTGGCTACACCTTC
cdr3_aa: CASSLTGTGSGYTF

d_call: -
cdr3_length: 21
j_call: TRBJ1-5
clone_size: -
v_call: TRBV5-1
cdr3_nt: TGCGCCAGCAGCCCCGGTCCAAGGGTACCCCGCTCCCAAAGGAGCAATCAGCCCCAGCATTTT
cdr3_aa: CASSPGPRVPRSQRSNQPQHF

d_call: TRBD2
cdr3_length: 17
j_call: TRBJ2-1
clone_size: -
v_call: TRBV4-3
cdr3_nt: TGCGCCAGCAGCCACCTGGCCGGGACTAGCAGTTACAATGAGCAGTTCTTC
cdr3_aa: CASSHLAGTSSYNEQFF

d_call: -
cdr3_length: 17
j_call: TRBJ1-5
clone_size: -
v_call: TRBV23-1
cdr3_nt: TGCGCCAGCAGTCCGGCAGTGGAGGCGGGGAGCAATCAGCCCCAGCATTTT
cdr3_aa: CASSPAVEAGSNQPQHF

d_call: TRBD1
cdr3_length: 21
j_call: TRBJ2-1
clone_size: -
v_call: TRBV5-1
cdr3_nt: TGCGCCAGCAGTCTGGGCTCCACCGGGACAGGACCCTCGCTCACCACAATGAGGCAGTTCTTC
cdr3_aa: CASSLGSTGTGPSLTTMRQFF

d_call: -
cdr3_length: 16
j_call: TRBJ2-6
clone_size: -
v_call: TRBV13
cdr3_nt: TGTGCCAGCAGCTTAGGTGGGGCGTTTGGGGCCAACGTCCTGACTTTC
cdr3_aa: CASSLGGAFGANVLTF